Given below is one TCR beta chain in context. The antigen is undetermined. Isolation recovered at least 6 million PBMCs from every sample. For the second PCR, which ran for 7 to 11 cycles, a sample-barcoded 5' primer and a J-beta primer mix were used. Every cDNA was tagged by a template-switch adaptor with 12 random nucleotides. Via MiXCR, TCRdb re-called the 5' RACE reads, giving one row per CDR3 protein. The sample contains about 1.4 million distinct CDR3 sequences, roughly 64% of which appear only once. These data come from a study of blood T cells in healthy people across ages. CDR1 is SNHLY, CDR2 FYNNEI, per germline. V lost 11 bases, J lost 4 bases, and 16 bases stayed unmatched. The CDR3 loop spans 16 amino acids. General study points: Lack of knowledge of donor CMV status possibly confounded expanded clonotype changes.

The sequenced sample consisted of blood. The receptor's source is a man between 18 and 29 years old in good health. V gene TRBV2 combines with J gene TRBJ2-2; 7 positions match TRBD2. In DNA form, the CDR3 reads TGTGCCTTACCTAGGGCGCGGGAGCTTGGCACCGGGGAGCTGTTTTTT. Amino acids: CALPRARELGTGELFF.